Listed below are T cell receptor beta chains from one sample, sequenced in a study of CD8 T cells in ankylosing spondylitis. TCRdb passed the 5' RACE reads through MiXCR, listing each CDR3 protein once. The data contain fewer than 650,000 distinct CDR3 sequences, roughly 12% of them singletons. The sample taken for sequencing was blood, either unsorted or a sorted T cell fraction (not recorded which). The receptors derive from a male donor with ankylosing spondylitis. Both conserved end residues are trimmed from each CDR3.

j_call v_call cdr3_aa
TRBJ1-2 TRBV18 ASSDLPRYGYT
TRBJ2-5 TRBV6-1 ASSVGNAQETQY
TRBJ2-1 TRBV7-9 ASRSETGTYYNEQF
TRBJ2-3 TRBV2 ASMDRGHVDTQY
TRBJ2-4 TRBV29-1 SVEFWGEVKNIQY
TRBJ2-1 TRBV5-1 ASSYSGRSQGINEQF
TRBJ1-1 TRBV3-1 ASSQVDGKLEAF
TRBJ1-5 TRBV2 ASSTRPEQPQH
TRBJ2-1 TRBV7-2 ASSFHHNEQF
TRBJ2-1 TRBV7-9 ASGFLAGGPYNEQF
TRBJ1-2 TRBV9 ASSVEGQGAGGYT
TRBJ2-7 TRBV20-1 SARAGTFSYEQY
TRBJ2-3 TRBV12-5 ASGLGTGQGTDTQY
TRBJ2-1 TRBV12-3/TRBV12-4 ASSLGGVAGVEEQF
TRBJ1-5 TRBV18 ASSQDANQPQH
TRBJ1-2 TRBV25-1 ASSEGGQGAPGYT
TRBJ2-4 TRBV29-1 SVEWNSKQY
TRBJ2-5 TRBV2 ASSVGGRETQY
TRBJ2-1 TRBV12-3/TRBV12-4 ASSYNSEQF
TRBJ2-1 TRBV7-2 ASSLPYFGEQF
TRBJ2-1 TRBV30 AWGLASDYNEQF
TRBJ2-1 TRBV4-1 ASSQGGQGWNEQF
TRBJ2-5 TRBV5-1 ASSLNGNAETQY
TRBJ2-2 TRBV5-1 ASSKHRDNTGELF
TRBJ2-5 TRBV7-8 ASSLGVLAGSQETQY
TRBJ2-5 TRBV5-1 ASKIRPGGTQY
TRBJ2-1 TRBV11-2 ASSLGGFTGNEQF
TRBJ1-4 TRBV10-2 TSTPAITNEKLF
TRBJ2-1 TRBV20-1 SARAPAGEQF
TRBJ1-2 TRBV6-6 ASIGTGIYGYT
TRBJ2-1 TRBV5-1 ASLKGGASSYNEQF
TRBJ2-3 TRBV5-1 ASSLDLGGSTDTQY
TRBJ2-3 TRBV29-1 SVEEKGLSTDTQY
TRBJ2-5 TRBV18 ASSPPKGTQY
TRBJ1-2 TRBV27 ASSFTRGGANYGYT
TRBJ2-2 TRBV14 ASSQRTGVGTGELF
TRBJ2-7 TRBV29-1 SVTSSGTPYEQY
TRBJ2-7 TRBV5-6 ASSLTGDRAYEQY
TRBJ1-2 TRBV12-3/TRBV12-4 ASSLVPSLHGYT
TRBJ1-1 TRBV27 ASSLSGPGTPEAF
TRBJ2-1 TRBV7-2 ASSLRSGRGGSYNEQF
TRBJ1-2 TRBV5-1 ATSMDGSGSYGYT